The present T cell receptor beta chain was sequenced within a study of T cell repertoires in cytomegalovirus infection. Using its own MiXCR run on the reads, TCRdb lists one record per CDR3 protein. Of roughly 700,000 distinct CDR3 sequences detected, roughly a third appear once; the ten largest clones hold roughly 18%. This clonotype showed up just a few times. Its target is not known. V dropped 8 bases and J dropped 8; count of bases not matched to a gene: 4. The CDR3 is 12 residues long. This sequence originates from a human donor in good health (CMV status not recorded). Some clones in this sample may be carry-over from other donors' samples. The chain employs TRBV12-3 or TRBV12-4 and TRBJ1-4; 8 nucleotides agree with TRBD1. The specimen was cultured PBMCs, collected from culture after CMV antigen stimulation. CDR3 amino acids: CASGQGNEKLFF. The CDR3 DNA reads TGTGCCAGCGGACAGGGTAACGAAAAACTGTTTTTT.